This T cell receptor beta chain is drawn from a study of blood T cell repertoires in COVID-19. Study details: The study drew acute and convalescent COVID-19 samples from the United States, Italy and Spain. Nucleic acid was either cDNA or gDNA, and it came from T cells, B-cell-depleted T cells, or PBMCs.

In the authors' workflow: Amplifying reference gene primers gave estimates of nucleated cell counts. Sequenced by immunoSEQ multiplex PCR; TCRdb stores in-frame clones only, minus some. D and trimming were read from the DNA, whereas the V and J calls and clone size are those reported in that table. The sample lists roughly 75,000 clones; roughly 85% were seen once. Enrolled during active infection, Seattle patients were then followed longitudinally. The CDR3 consists of 16 residues. With 3 bases removed from V and 0 bases from J, the gap between germline ends came to 12 bases. Germline V gene sequence: CDR1 LNHDA, CDR2 SQIVND (reference sequence).

The sequencing sample was made of peripheral blood. The chain employs TRBV19 and TRBJ1-3; D gene ambiguous. This receptor was obtained from a middle-aged man with COVID-19, enrolled during active disease. CDR3 DNA sequence: TGTGCCAGTAGTATTCTGGGCAGGCACTCTGGAAACACCATATATTTT. Protein product: CASSILGRHSGNTIYF.